This section outlines one T cell receptor beta chain sequence together with its context. Its antigen is as yet unknown. In TCRdb, the reads were re-called with MiXCR into one record per CDR3 protein. Of under 850,000 distinct CDR3 sequences in the sample, roughly 35% were seen once. With V trimmed by 3 bases and J by 6 bases, 8 bases remained unmatched. Looked up from germline, CDR1 is DFQATT and CDR2 is SNEGSKA (reference sequence). The CDR3 consists of 14 residues. The data are from a study of T cell repertoires in cytomegalovirus infection. At the level of the study: Public TCR beta signatures indicated both CMV infection and matching HLA type. Study findings and constraints: Clonotype analysis showed dominance of the ex vivo response by HLA-C-restricted CMV-specific TCR beta clonotypes. Using cumulative public TCR beta family frequency, the authors identified those who carried CMV together with the relevant HLA.

This sequence was found in a human donor in good health (CMV status not recorded). Some clones in this sample may be carry-over from other donors' samples. The chain links TRBV20-1 to TRBJ1-1; TRBD1 matches at 9 bases. What was sequenced was PBMCs. The CDR3 loop reads CSARRTGGASEAFF. CDR3 in DNA: TGCAGTGCTAGGCGCACAGGGGGCGCTTCTGAAGCTTTCTTT.